This TCR beta chain was captured by sequencing in a study of OX40 agonist ivuxolimab in advanced cancers. Study-wide points: The work left the antigen specificity of expanded peripheral T cells undetermined. Relatively little clonal expansion, among the lowest observed, appeared in partial responders at 0.1-3.0 mg/kg.

Here immunoSEQ multiplex PCR was the method, and the copy in TCRdb shows in-frame clones only, minus some. The sample carries 82,000 or so clones, more than 70% recorded once. In the case of this clone: Its antigen remains unidentified.

Deletions cut 2 bases from V and 4 bases from J, with 8 bases between. There are 13 residues in the CDR3. Looked up from germline, CDR1 is MNHNY and CDR2 is SVGAGI (reference sequence). The rearrangement joins TRBV6-6 to TRBJ2-5; no reliable D call. The source was CD4+ or CD8+ T cells sorted from blood, collected in a trial of the OX40 agonist ivuxolimab. The TCR was taken from an adult with an advanced solid tumor such as melanoma, head and neck, liver or kidney cancer. This CDR3 is CASSYSRPETQYF. As DNA, the CDR3 is TGTGCCAGCAGTTACAGCAGGCCAGAGACCCAGTACTTC.